The source of this T cell receptor beta chain is a study of blood T cell repertoires in COVID-19. Across the study: Samples came from the United States, Italy and Spain, spanning acute and convalescent COVID-19.

Cohorts were assigned according to the clinical history that participants reported. Sequenced by immunoSEQ multiplex PCR; TCRdb stores in-frame clones only, minus some. This repertoire shows about 230,000 clones, nearly 90% found once; its top ten account for 3.5% to 4%. V lost 2 bases and J lost 1; bases outside the gene matches: 6. The CDR3 is made up of 18 amino acids. The V gene's germline CDR1 is LNHDA and CDR2 SQIVND (reference sequence). Sample: PBMCs or T cells enriched from blood (not recorded which). J is TRBJ2-5 and V is TRBV19; 14 bases agree with TRBD2. The origin of this receptor is a woman in her 30s with acute COVID-19. The CDR3 DNA follows: TGTGCCAGTAGTATAATCCCCGGGACTAGCGGGGGCCAAGAGACCCAGTACTTC. Its protein product is CASSIIPGTSGGQETQYF.